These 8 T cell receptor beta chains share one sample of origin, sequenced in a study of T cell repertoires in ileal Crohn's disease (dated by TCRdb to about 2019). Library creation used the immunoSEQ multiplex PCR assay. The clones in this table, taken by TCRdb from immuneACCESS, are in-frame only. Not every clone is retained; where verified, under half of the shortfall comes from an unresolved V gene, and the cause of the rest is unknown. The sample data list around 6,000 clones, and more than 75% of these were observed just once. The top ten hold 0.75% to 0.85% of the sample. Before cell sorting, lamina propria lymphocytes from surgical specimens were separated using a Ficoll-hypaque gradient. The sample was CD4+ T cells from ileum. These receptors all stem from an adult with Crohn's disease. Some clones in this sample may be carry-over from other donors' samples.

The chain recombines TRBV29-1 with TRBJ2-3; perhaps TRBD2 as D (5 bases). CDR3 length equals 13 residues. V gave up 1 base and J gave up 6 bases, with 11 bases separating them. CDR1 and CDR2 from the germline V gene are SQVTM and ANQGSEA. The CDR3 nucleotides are TGCAGCGTTGAAGGTAGGAGGAGGGATACGCAGTATTTT. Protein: CSVEGRRRDTQYF.

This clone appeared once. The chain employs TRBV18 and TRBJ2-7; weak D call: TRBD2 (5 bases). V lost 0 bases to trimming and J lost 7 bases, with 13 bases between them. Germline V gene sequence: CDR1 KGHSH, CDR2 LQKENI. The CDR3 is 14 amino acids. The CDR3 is CASSPPSGSREQYF. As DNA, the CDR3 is TGTGCCAGCTCACCACCGAGCGGCAGTCGGGAGCAGTACTTC.

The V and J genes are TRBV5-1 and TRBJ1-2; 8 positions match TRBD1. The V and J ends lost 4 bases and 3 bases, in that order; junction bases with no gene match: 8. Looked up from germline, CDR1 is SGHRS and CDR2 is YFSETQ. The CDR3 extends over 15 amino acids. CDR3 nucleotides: TGCGCCAGCAGCCCCCGGACAGGGTTGGACTATGGCTACACCTTC. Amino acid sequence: CASSPRTGLDYGYTF. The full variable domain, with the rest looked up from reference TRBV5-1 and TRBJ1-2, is KAGVTQTPRYLIKTRGQQVTLSCSPISGHRSVSWYQQTPGQGLQFLFEYFSETQRNKGNFPGRFSGRQFSNSRSEMNVSTLELGDSALYLCASSPRTGLDYGYTFGSGTRLTVV.

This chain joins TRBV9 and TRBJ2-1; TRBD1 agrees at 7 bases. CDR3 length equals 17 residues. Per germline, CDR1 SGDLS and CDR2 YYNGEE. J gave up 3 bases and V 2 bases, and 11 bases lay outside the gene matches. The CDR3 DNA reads TGTGCCAGCAGCGTCCCCGTGTTGAACAGGGGCTACAATGAGCAGTTCTTC. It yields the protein CASSVPVLNRGYNEQFF.

DNA of the CDR3: TGTGCCAGCTCACCGACAGGGGCCAAAAACATTCAGTACTTC. It is translated as CASSPTGAKNIQYF. The chain uses TRBV18 and TRBJ2-4, with TRBD1 matching 7 bases. The CDR3 is 14 residues long. Germline-derived CDR1 and CDR2 are KGHSH and LQKENI. The J segment lost 1 base and the V segment lost 3 bases, leaving 0 bases of the junction unmatched.

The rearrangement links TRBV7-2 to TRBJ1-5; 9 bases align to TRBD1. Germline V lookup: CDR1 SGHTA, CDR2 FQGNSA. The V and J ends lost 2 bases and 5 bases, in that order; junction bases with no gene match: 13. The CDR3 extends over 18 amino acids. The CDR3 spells CASSLRTPGQGSDQPQHF. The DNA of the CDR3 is TGTGCCAGCAGCTTACGGACTCCGGGACAGGGAAGCGATCAGCCCCAGCATTTT. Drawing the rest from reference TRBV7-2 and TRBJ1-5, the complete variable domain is GAGVSQSPSNKVTEKGKDVELRCDPISGHTALYWYRQSLGQGLEFLIYFQGNSAPDKSGLPSDRFSAERTGGSVSTLTIQRTQQEDSAVYLCASSLRTPGQGSDQPQHFGDGTRLSIL.

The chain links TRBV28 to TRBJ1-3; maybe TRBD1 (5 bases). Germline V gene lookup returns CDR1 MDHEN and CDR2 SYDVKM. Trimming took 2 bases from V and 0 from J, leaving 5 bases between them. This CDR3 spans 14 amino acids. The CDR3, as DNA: TGTGCCAGCAGTTTAACAGGCTCTGGAAACACCATATATTTT. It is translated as CASSLTGSGNTIYF.

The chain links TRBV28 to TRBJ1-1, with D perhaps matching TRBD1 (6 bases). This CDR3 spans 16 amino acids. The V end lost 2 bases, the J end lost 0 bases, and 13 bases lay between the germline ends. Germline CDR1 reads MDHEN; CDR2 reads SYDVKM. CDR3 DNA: TGTGCCAGCAGTTTACAGGGGCGCTGGATGAACACTGAAGCTTTCTTT. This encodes CASSLQGRWMNTEAFF.